The following is a TCR beta chain sequence with its context. Only a few counts were recorded for this clonotype. The antigen this receptor binds is unknown. No much larger clone exists at a distance of one base, and base qualities are not known. The junction carries 5 bases between V and J, which are trimmed by 1 base and 8 bases respectively. Including the terminal cysteine and phenylalanine, the CDR3 comprises 11 residues. Of the read, only the CDR3 DNA is kept; its 33 bases are in frame from base 1. This sample is drawn from a study of patients and donors after allogeneic stem cell transplantation (dated by TCRdb to 2019 to 2021). The library relied on RT-PCR. Sequencing instrument: NextSeq 550. Using fastp at Q25 and MiXCR, TCRdb reprocessed the public reads and kept productive beta chains. Here each entry gathers all rows of one CDR3 protein and keeps the most common genes and DNA. The sample table holds 150,000 to 200,000 distinct CDR3 sequences, of which around 28% were seen once. The top ten constitute about 3.3% of the sample.

Sample: blood, either unsorted or a sorted T cell fraction (not recorded which). The V gene is TRBV12-3 or TRBV12-4 and the J gene is TRBJ1-2; confidence is insufficient to name the D gene. The receptor was isolated from a human donor who was either an allogeneic HSCT recipient or a stem cell or donor lymphocyte infusion donor (not recorded which). It is not recorded whose cells these are; they may come from a transplant donor. The bases read TGTGCCAGCAGTTTAGTGGGGGGCTACACCTTC. This yields the protein CASSLVGGYTF.